This TCR beta chain stems from a study of shared clonotypes between healthy human individuals. Study-level findings and limits: How much donors shared clonotypes was expected to be affected by sequencing depth. Larger richness was generally estimated for naive than memory subsets.

CD45RO-negative, CCR7-selected cells formed the naive CD8 fraction, which excluded terminally differentiated effector memory CD45RA+ cells. In germline, CDR1 is MNHEY, CDR2 SVGAGI. The CDR3 contains 12 residues. The V end was cut by 6 bases, the J end by 6 bases, with 12 bases between. Replicate PCRs for sorted subsets used around 200 ng DNA; this equaled 25,000 to 35,000 T cell genomes. Sequenced by immunoSEQ multiplex PCR; TCRdb stores in-frame clones only, minus some. Here the sample spans 2 million or so clones, around 96% being singletons. Concerning this clone itself: Its antigen is undetermined.

The sequencing input was naive CD8+ T cells sorted from blood. The V call is TRBV6-5, the J call TRBJ2-7; D unclear. This clonotype originated in a man younger than 30 in good health. CDR3 in amino acids: CASSDDRREQYF. The CDR3 nucleotides are TGTGCCAGCAGCGACGACCGCCGCGAGCAGTACTTC.